Here is one TCR beta chain with its context. What it binds is unknown. Repertoires were generated with immunoSEQ multiplex PCR, while TCRdb's copy carries only in-frame clones and drops some. This table holds about 120,000 clones, over 75% found once. The source of the sample is a study of T cell responses to AZD1222 COVID-19 vaccine. The study, taken as a whole, reports: Spike-spanning, vaccine-associated CD4 TCRs were dominant at 160-218 and 743-854.

CDR1 SGHKS and CDR2 YYEKEE come from the germline V gene (reference sequence). Trimming shortened V by 1 base and J by 0 bases, and 8 bases separated the two germline ends. The CDR3 runs to 14 residues. The source was peripheral blood, collected on day 0 of MenACWY control vaccination. This clonotype originated in an adult in good health. This chain joins TRBV5-5 and TRBJ2-7; TRBD2 might be the D (5 bases). CDR3 sequence reads: CASSLPGSSYEQYF. Here the CDR3 DNA reads TGTGCCAGCAGCTTGCCGGGGAGCTCCTACGAGCAGTACTTC.